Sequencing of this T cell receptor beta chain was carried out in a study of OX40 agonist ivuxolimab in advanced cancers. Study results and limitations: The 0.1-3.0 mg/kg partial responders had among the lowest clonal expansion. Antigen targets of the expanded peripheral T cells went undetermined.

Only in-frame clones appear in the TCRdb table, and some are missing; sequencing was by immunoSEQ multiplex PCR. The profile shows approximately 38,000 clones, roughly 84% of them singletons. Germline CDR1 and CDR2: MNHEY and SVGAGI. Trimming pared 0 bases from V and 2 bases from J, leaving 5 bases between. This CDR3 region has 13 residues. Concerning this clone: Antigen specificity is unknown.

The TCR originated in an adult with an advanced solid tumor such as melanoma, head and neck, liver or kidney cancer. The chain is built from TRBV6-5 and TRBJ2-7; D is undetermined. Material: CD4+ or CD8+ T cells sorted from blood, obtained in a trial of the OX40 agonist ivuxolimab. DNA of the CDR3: TGTGCCAGCAGTTACTCAGGACCCTACGAGCAGTACTTC. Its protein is CASSYSGPYEQYF.